The 31 T cell receptor beta chains reported below all come from one sample, sequenced in a study of blood T cell repertoires in COVID-19. Profiled with immunoSEQ multiplex PCR; TCRdb holds only in-frame clones, not every one. The repertoire has 180,000 or so clones, roughly 76% of them found once; the top ten carry 8.5% to 10%. The sample taken for sequencing was peripheral blood. These receptor sequences come from a woman in her 50s with active or convalescent COVID-19.

The chain carries TRBV6-6 and TRBJ2-7; 12 positions agree with TRBD1. V was pared by 8 bases and J by 5 bases, with 13 bases of the junction left unmatched. The CDR3 is 16 residues long. The germline V gene encodes CDR1 MNHNY and CDR2 SVGAGI (reference sequence). The chain's CDR3 is CASGQYGTGGDHEQYF. CDR3 sequence (DNA): TGTGCCAGCGGTCAATATGGGACAGGGGGCGACCACGAGCAGTACTTC.

This clone appeared once. The V and J genes are TRBV7-2 and TRBJ2-1, with 7 bases lining up with TRBD1. The CDR3 is made up of 13 amino acids. Germline V CDR1 and CDR2: SGHTA, FQGNSA. Trimming removed 4 bases from V and 3 bases from J; junction bases left unmatched: 0. CDR3: CASSSGGYNEQFF. The CDR3 DNA sequence: TGTGCCAGCAGCTCAGGGGGCTACAATGAGCAGTTCTTC.

The rearrangement joins TRBV6-2 or TRBV6-3 to TRBJ1-1; D not resolved. Germline values: CDR1 MNHEY, CDR2 SVGEGT. This CDR3 has 14 amino acids. The germline V and J ends were trimmed by 4 bases and 4 bases, with 13 bases remaining between them. The CDR3 nucleotides are TGTGCCAGCAGTTTCCAAGATTTGAGCACTGAAGCTTTCTTT. Its protein product is CASSFQDLSTEAFF.

CDR3 coding DNA: TGTGCCAGCAGCCAAGATTTAGACCTAGTGGATGAGCAGTTCTTC. Residues: CASSQDLDLVDEQFF. The rearrangement uses TRBV3-1 (or the pseudogene TRBV3-2) and TRBJ2-1; D is unclear. Trimming cost V 0 bases and J 8 bases, with 14 bases left between them. The CDR3 covers 15 residues. Germline-derived CDR1 and CDR2 are LGHDT and YNNKEL (reference sequence).

The V call is TRBV9, the J call TRBJ2-3, with D possibly TRBD2 on 6 matching bases. The ends were cut back, 3 bases at V and 0 bases at J, with 17 bases in the middle. This CDR3 has 17 amino acids. Germline CDR1 is SGDLS and CDR2 is YYNGEE. The CDR3 DNA follows: TGTGCCAGCAGCGGCTACGCGCGGGGACCGAGCACAGATACGCAGTATTTT. Its protein product is CASSGYARGPSTDTQYF.

This chain uses TRBV7-8 with TRBJ1-2, with D maybe TRBD1 (6 bases). Trimming removed 5 bases at V and 7 bases at J, with 14 bases between. The CDR3 runs 13 residues. Per germline, CDR1 SGHVS and CDR2 FQNEAQ. Here the CDR3 reads CASSVAQGFGYTF. In DNA form, the CDR3 reads TGTGCCAGCAGCGTGGCACAGGGCTTTGGCTACACCTTC. Using reference TRBV7-8 and TRBJ1-2 for the parts outside the CDR3, the full variable domain is GAGVSQSPRYKVAKRGQDVALRCDPISGHVSLFWYQQALGQGPEFLTYFQNEAQLDKSGLPSDRFFAERPEGSVSTLKIQRTQQEDSAVYLCASSVAQGFGYTFGSGTRLTVV.

This clone has a handful of counts. V gene TRBV7-2 combines with J gene TRBJ2-3; TRBD2 might be the D (5 bases). Germline lookup yields CDR1 SGHTA and CDR2 FQGNSA. Trimming cost V 5 bases and J 6 bases, with 18 bases left between them. This CDR3 spans 15 amino acids. The CDR3 sequence is CASSPDSRARDTQYF. CDR3 bases: TGTGCCAGCAGCCCGGACTCGAGGGCCCGGGATACGCAGTATTTT.

This sequence joins TRBV13 and TRBJ2-1; maybe TRBD2 (5 bases). This CDR3 comprises 15 residues. The germline CDR1 and CDR2 sequences are PRHDT and FYEKMQ (reference sequence). Trimming removed 6 bases at V and 0 bases at J, with 12 bases between. CDR3 in DNA: TGTGCCAGCAGAACCACTAGTTTCTCCTACAATGAGCAGTTCTTC. Translated, it gives CASRTTSFSYNEQFF.

The rearrangement joins TRBV11-2 to TRBJ2-2; D is perhaps TRBD2 (5 bases). The V end lost 0 bases, the J end lost 1 base, and 12 bases lay between the germline ends. CDR1 and CDR2 from the germline V gene are SGHAT and FQNNGV. CDR3 length: 17 amino acids. The chain's CDR3 is CASSLERARRNTGELFF. The CDR3 DNA sequence: TGTGCCAGCAGCTTAGAGAGGGCCAGGAGGAACACCGGGGAGCTGTTTTTT.

This clone turned up a few times. This rearrangement joins TRBV10-3 to TRBJ1-1; TRBD1 matches at 8 bases. V lost 10 bases, J lost 1 base, and 8 bases stayed unmatched. Germline CDR1 is ENHRY and CDR2 is SYGVKD. The CDR3 is 14 amino acids. The CDR3 region has the DNA TGTGCCACATGCTCGGACAGGGAGAACACTGAAGCTTTCTTT. This gives the protein CATCSDRENTEAFF.

Only a few counts were recorded for this clone. The chain uses TRBV27 and TRBJ1-2; D may be TRBD1 (5 bases). The V gene lost 5 bases and the J gene lost 4 bases, with 8 bases spanning the gap. The CDR3 consists of 12 residues. In germline, CDR1 is MNHEY, CDR2 SMNVEV (reference sequence). CDR3 coding DNA: TGTGCCAGCAGTGCAAGGGGCTATGGCTACACCTTC. This encodes CASSARGYGYTF.

This clone showed up just once. J is TRBJ1-1 and V is TRBV9, with D tentatively TRBD1 (5 bases). The germline V and J ends were trimmed by 4 bases and 7 bases, with 11 bases remaining between them. CDR3 length equals 12 residues. Germline assignment: CDR1 SGDLS and CDR2 YYNGEE. DNA for the CDR3: TGTGCCAGCAGCATCGATCAGGGTGAAGCTTTCTTT. The encoded protein is CASSIDQGEAFF.

In its sample, this clone was seen once. In DNA form, the CDR3 reads TGTGCCAGCAGGGAGGGCCAGTCCTACAATGAGCAGTTCTTC. Its protein is CASREGQSYNEQFF. The chain employs TRBV2 and TRBJ2-1, with a possible D match to TRBD2 (6 bases). The V gene lost 6 bases and the J gene lost 1 base, with 10 bases spanning the gap. Germline assignment: CDR1 SNHLY and CDR2 FYNNEI. This CDR3 spans 14 amino acids. Complete variable domain (other parts from reference TRBV2 and TRBJ2-1): EPEVTQTPSHQVTQMGQEVILRCVPISNHLYFYWYRQILGQKVEFLVSFYNNEISEKSEIFDDQFSVERPDGSNFTLKIRSTKLEDSAMYFCASREGQSYNEQFFGPGTRLTVL.

This chain links TRBV2 with TRBJ1-5, with D unclear. CDR3 length: 12 residues. Trimming stripped 3 bases from V and 6 bases from J, with 6 bases between. Germline-derived CDR1 and CDR2 are SNHLY and FYNNEI. In nucleotides, the CDR3 is TGTGCCAGCAGTGATGAGATTCAGCCCCAGCATTTT. It encodes CASSDEIQPQHF.

This chain uses TRBV4-3 with TRBJ1-2, with D maybe TRBD1 (6 bases). The CDR3 consists of 16 residues. CDR1 and CDR2 from the germline V gene are LGHNA and YSLEER. V lost 2 bases to trimming and J lost 6 bases, with 19 bases between them. The CDR3, as DNA: TGCGCCAGCAGCCAAAACGACAGGTCGCTATCGCATGGCTACACCTTC. Protein sequence: CASSQNDRSLSHGYTF.

This rearrangement joins TRBV5-7 to TRBJ2-7; D might be TRBD2 (5 bases). TRBV5-7 qualifies as an ORF whose function is uncertain. The CDR3 loop spans 15 amino acids. The germline V and J ends were trimmed by 6 bases and 2 bases, with 18 bases remaining between them. This CDR3 is CASNPTVDWAYEQYF. The CDR3 DNA is TGTGCCAGCAATCCAACTGTGGACTGGGCCTACGAGCAGTACTTC.

The rearrangement joins TRBV6-1 to TRBJ1-2, with D possibly being TRBD1 (6 bases). This CDR3 is built from 15 residues. Deletions cut 1 base from V and 7 bases from J, with 16 bases between. Germline CDR1 reads MNHNS; CDR2 reads SASEGT. The CDR3, as DNA: TGTGCCAGCAGTGAAGTTGGGGGCTTCGGTCCTGGCTACACCTTC. It encodes CASSEVGGFGPGYTF.

V usage is TRBV6-5 and J usage is TRBJ2-2, with TRBD1 matching 10 bases. The V gene end was trimmed by 8 bases and the J gene end by 6 bases; junction bases not matched to a gene: 9. This CDR3 has 15 amino acids. Germline CDR1 reads MNHEY; CDR2 reads SVGAGI. CDR3 sequence reads: CASDARQGAAGELFF. The DNA of the CDR3 is TGTGCCAGCGATGCCAGACAGGGGGCCGCCGGGGAGCTGTTTTTT.

The chain employs TRBV5-6 and TRBJ2-7; 7 bases line up with TRBD2. Germline values: CDR1 SGHDT, CDR2 YYEEEE. Trimming removed 3 bases from V and 7 bases from J; junction bases left unmatched: 10. The CDR3 runs to 14 residues. The CDR3 here is CASSSDPGGWEQYF. CDR3 bases: TGTGCCAGCAGCTCGGACCCGGGAGGATGGGAGCAGTACTTC.

V usage is TRBV3-1 (or the pseudogene TRBV3-2) and J usage is TRBJ2-5, with D perhaps TRBD1 (5 bases). Trimming took 0 bases from V and 5 from J, leaving 16 bases between them. Germline values: CDR1 LGHDT, CDR2 YNNKEL (reference sequence). The CDR3 has 16 amino acids. DNA for the CDR3: TGTGCCAGCAGCCAAGACAGTCTAAATAGGGGTGAGACCCAGTACTTC. Translated, it gives CASSQDSLNRGETQYF.

The chain joins TRBV6-5 to TRBJ1-2, with 9 positions matching TRBD1. The CDR3 has 13 amino acids. Germline CDR1 and CDR2: MNHEY and SVGAGI. The ends lost 5 bases at V and 4 bases at J; junction bases unmatched: 2. The CDR3 here is CASSRTGAYGYTF. CDR3 nucleotide sequence: TGTGCCAGCAGTCGGACAGGGGCCTATGGCTACACCTTC.

This clone is large (0.1 to 1%) within its sample. This sequence joins TRBV3-1 (or the pseudogene TRBV3-2) and TRBJ2-2; TRBD1 aligns across 7 bases. The CDR3 length is 17 residues. Germline V gene data show CDR1 as LGHDT and CDR2 as YNNKEL (reference sequence). The V segment lost 3 bases and the J segment 0 bases; nucleotides outside the gene matches: 7. The CDR3, as DNA: TGTGCCAGCAGCCACCAACAGGGGCTGACGAACACCGGGGAGCTGTTTTTT. Translating it yields CASSHQQGLTNTGELFF.

The rearrangement uses TRBV19 and TRBJ2-2, with a possible D match to TRBD1 (6 bases). Trimming removed 8 bases from V and 3 bases from J, with 13 bases in between. Germline V gene sequence: CDR1 LNHDA, CDR2 SQIVND (reference sequence). The CDR3 loop spans 14 amino acids. CDR3 bases: TGTGCCAGTGCAAAACAGGGTTACACCGGGGAGCTGTTTTTT. It encodes CASAKQGYTGELFF.

The chain couples TRBV3-1 (or the pseudogene TRBV3-2) to TRBJ1-6, with 7 positions matching TRBD1. CDR3 length equals 14 residues. Per the germline V gene, CDR1 is LGHDT and CDR2 is YNNKEL (reference sequence). V gave up 4 bases and J gave up 11 bases; unmatched junction bases: 8. The CDR3 loop is CASSPRQGRAPLHF. DNA of the CDR3: TGTGCCAGCAGCCCGCGACAGGGTCGGGCACCCCTCCACTTT.

The rearrangement links TRBV7-2 to TRBJ2-5; 7 nucleotides agree with TRBD1. This CDR3 contains 17 residues. CDR1 is SGHTA, CDR2 FQGNSA, per germline. The junction had 12 bases not matched to a gene; V was cut back by 4 bases and J by 1 base. CDR3 nucleotides: TGTGCCAGCAGCTCCTGGGACAGCCCCGGGGTCCAAGAGACCCAGTACTTC. Translation gives CASSSWDSPGVQETQYF.

J is TRBJ2-2 and V is TRBV3-1 (or the pseudogene TRBV3-2), with 8 bases that match TRBD2. Unmatched junction bases numbered 9, after V lost 2 bases and J lost 7 bases. The CDR3 spans 16 residues. Germline CDR1 and CDR2: LGHDT and YNNKEL (reference sequence). The CDR3 DNA reads TGTGCCAGCAGCCAAATTCGGGGGGGCGGCCACGGGGAGCTGTTTTTT. The encoded protein is CASSQIRGGGHGELFF.

The chain has TRBV7-9 and TRBJ1-1, with D unresolved. Trimming pared 3 bases from V and 0 bases from J, leaving 8 bases between. Germline loops: CDR1 SEHNR, CDR2 FQNEAQ (reference sequence). The CDR3 covers 14 residues. CDR3 DNA: TGTGCCAGCAGCTTCAAAACAGTGAACACTGAAGCTTTCTTT. Residues: CASSFKTVNTEAFF.

This chain links TRBV5-1 with TRBJ2-1; 13 positions agree with TRBD2. Trimming at V came to 4 bases and at J to 7 bases, leaving 5 bases not matched to a gene. Germline-derived CDR1 and CDR2 are SGHRS and YFSETQ. The CDR3 contains 15 residues. In nucleotides, the CDR3 is TGCGCCAGCAGCGAACGGACTAGCGGGGGTAATGAGCAGTTCTTC. It codes for CASSERTSGGNEQFF.

The table lists this clone with a count of one. V gene TRBV5-1 combines with J gene TRBJ1-6; D is uncertain. Germline V gives CDR1 SGHRS, CDR2 YFSETQ. CDR3 length equals 15 residues. The V end was cut by 3 bases, the J end by 8 bases, with 15 bases between. The CDR3 is CASSWRAAEDSPLHF. CDR3 DNA sequence: TGCGCCAGCAGCTGGAGGGCCGCCGAAGATTCACCCCTCCACTTT. The variable domain in full, completed from reference TRBV5-1 and TRBJ1-6, reads KAGVTQTPRYLIKTRGQQVTLSCSPISGHRSVSWYQQTPGQGLQFLFEYFSETQRNKGNFPGRFSGRQFSNSRSEMNVSTLELGDSALYLCASSWRAAEDSPLHFGNGTRLTVT.

The chain carries TRBV21-1 and TRBJ1-1; the table assigns TRBD1, which was not confirmed against the DNA. TRBV21-1 is reported as a pseudogene. The CDR3 spans 14 residues. In DNA form, the CDR3 reads TGTGCCAGGAGATACAGGGACCCGAACACTGAAGCTTTCTTT. This gives the protein CARRYRDPNTEAFF.

The CDR3 sequence: CAWSRAGGNTIYF. The CDR3 bases are TGTGCCTGGAGTCGGGCAGGGGGAAACACCATATATTTT. The J gene is TRBJ1-3, the V gene TRBV30, with a weak D call TRBD1 (5 bases). Germline values: CDR1 GTSNPN, CDR2 SVGIG (reference sequence). This CDR3 has 13 residues. V was pared by 2 bases and J by 4 bases, with 9 bases between. The full variable domain, in which reference TRBV30 and TRBJ1-3 provide the parts outside the CDR3, is SQTIHQWPATLVQPVGSPLSLECTVEGTSNPNLYWYRQAAGRGLQLLFYSVGIGQISSEVPQNLSASRPQDRQFILSSKKLLLSDSGFYLCAWSRAGGNTIYFGEGSWLTVV.